This T cell receptor beta chain comes out of a study of shared clonotypes between healthy human individuals. Broader study findings: The study generally estimated greater richness for naive than memory subsets. Depth of sequencing was expected to influence donor clonotype sharing.

The germline gives CDR1 SGDLS, CDR2 YYNGEE. This CDR3 has 16 residues. Trimming cost V 0 bases and J 5 bases; bases outside gene matches: 9. Clones were read by immunoSEQ multiplex PCR, and TCRdb kept only the in-frame ones, dropping some. Seen here are 2 million to 2.5 million clones, approximately 93% observed once, and the top ten hold about 0.41%. About this clone: Its antigen remains unidentified.

Specimen: naive CD4+ T cells from PBMCs. Subset: CD45RA+ positively selected. The V gene is TRBV9, the J gene TRBJ2-7; TRBD2 agrees at 9 bases. The clonotype comes from a man aged 18 to 29 in good health. Some clones in this sample may be carry-over from other donors' samples. Here the CDR3 reads CASSVGGLAGFNEQYF. CDR3 coding DNA: TGTGCCAGCAGCGTAGGTGGGCTAGCGGGATTTAACGAGCAGTACTTC.